What follows are 29 T cell receptor beta chains derived from one specimen sequenced in a study of blood T cell repertoires in COVID-19. TCRdb keeps only in-frame clones here, not all; method: immunoSEQ multiplex PCR. The table has around 140,000 clones, about four fifths seen once. Source material: peripheral blood. The source of these receptors is a man aged 70-80 years who had recovered from COVID-19.

Comment on this clone: This CDR3 is also generated by other DNA sequences in the sample. The chain recombines TRBV2 with TRBJ2-3, with 7 bases lining up with TRBD1. Germline CDR1 is SNHLY and CDR2 is FYNNEI. The CDR3 extends over 15 amino acids. V trimming: 4 bases; J trimming: 3 bases; junction bases outside the gene matches: 7. The CDR3 is CASSGRTGGTDTQYF. The CDR3 nucleotides read TGTGCCAGCAGTGGCCGGACAGGAGGAACAGATACGCAGTATTTT.

Sample share makes this clone medium-sized. The rearrangement uses TRBV7-2 and TRBJ1-2, with D maybe TRBD1 (6 bases). The CDR3 is 15 amino acids. Trimming took 1 base from V and 3 from J, leaving 12 bases between them. CDR1 is SGHTA, CDR2 FQGNSA, per germline. This CDR3 is CASSLVAGGDYGYTF. The DNA for the CDR3 is TGTGCCAGCAGCTTAGTTGCTGGGGGCGACTATGGCTACACCTTC.

The chain is built from TRBV19 and TRBJ2-5; 13 bases align to TRBD2. CDR1 is LNHDA and CDR2 is SQIVND in the germline V gene (reference sequence). V trimming: 5 bases; J trimming: 5 bases; junction bases outside the gene matches: 8. The CDR3 totals 16 residues. In DNA, the CDR3 is TGTGCCAGTAGTGTTGGGACTAGCGGGGTCACTGAGACCCAGTACTTC. It yields the protein CASSVGTSGVTETQYF.

Remarks on this clone: The identical CDR3 is also encoded by other nucleotide sequences in the sample. The chain has TRBV18 and TRBJ1-2, with TRBD1 matching 9 bases. With V trimmed by 1 base and J by 6 bases, 0 bases remained unmatched. There are 13 residues in the CDR3. In germline, CDR1 is KGHSH, CDR2 LQKENI. This chain's CDR3 is CASSPRQGDGYTF. In DNA, the CDR3 is TGTGCCAGCTCACCACGACAGGGGGATGGCTACACCTTC.

J is TRBJ2-7 and V is TRBV18; TRBD2 is a possible D gene (7 bases). Trimming cost V 4 bases and J 2 bases, with 12 bases left between them. The CDR3 consists of 14 residues. Germline values: CDR1 KGHSH, CDR2 LQKENI. The CDR3 loop is CASSLSGGPYEQYF. The CDR3 region has the DNA TGTGCCAGCTCACTATCGGGGGGCCCCTACGAGCAGTACTTC.

This clone appeared once. The chain uses TRBV3-1 (or the pseudogene TRBV3-2) and TRBJ1-1; possibly TRBD1 for D (5 bases). V was cut by 5 bases and J by 2 bases, with 9 bases left in between. CDR1 and CDR2 (germline): LGHDT, YNNKEL (reference sequence). The CDR3 is made up of 13 amino acids. The CDR3 region has the DNA TGTGCCAGCAGCGCGGGGGGAAACACTGAAGCTTTCTTT. Its translation: CASSAGGNTEAFF.

The rearrangement joins TRBV18 to TRBJ1-1, with a tentative D call TRBD1 (6 bases). The CDR3 runs 14 residues. The V gene's germline CDR1 is KGHSH and CDR2 LQKENI. Deletions cut 5 bases from V and 3 bases from J, with 13 bases between. CDR3 region: CASSTYRDYTEAFF. The CDR3 DNA sequence: TGTGCCAGCTCAACCTACAGGGATTACACTGAAGCTTTCTTT.

This rearrangement joins TRBV11-2 to TRBJ2-1; 10 bases align to TRBD2. Germline CDR1 is SGHAT and CDR2 is FQNNGV. V lost 9 bases, J lost 10 bases, and 12 bases stayed unmatched. The CDR3 is 14 residues long. The CDR3 here is CASNVLAGAGEQFF. The CDR3 DNA follows: TGTGCCAGTAACGTCCTAGCGGGAGCAGGGGAGCAGTTCTTC.

The rearrangement links TRBV16 to TRBJ1-1; D is unresolved. The germline V gene encodes CDR1 KGHSY and CDR2 FQNENV. The CDR3 extends over 13 amino acids. The V end was cut by 0 bases, the J end by 6 bases, with 8 bases between. DNA for the CDR3: TGTGCCAGCAGCCAATCACAGTACTCTGAAGCTTTCTTT. It translates to CASSQSQYSEAFF. The entire variable domain, with the rest obtained from reference TRBV16 and TRBJ1-1, is as follows: GEEVAQTPKHLVRGEGQKAKLYCAPIKGHSYVFWYQQVLKNEFKFLISFQNENVFDETGMPKERFSAKCLPNSPCSLEIQATKLEDSAVYFCASSQSQYSEAFFGQGTRLTVV.

The chain has TRBV19 and TRBJ2-2; 10 bases agree with TRBD2. The ends lost 5 bases at V and 7 bases at J; junction bases unmatched: 7. CDR3 size: 15 residues. Germline assignment: CDR1 LNHDA and CDR2 SQIVND (reference sequence). The CDR3 coding sequence is TGTGCCAGTAGTTTGGCGCTAGCGGGAGACGGGGAGCTGTTTTTT. It specifies CASSLALAGDGELFF. The full variable domain, in which reference TRBV19 and TRBJ2-2 provide the parts outside the CDR3, is DGGITQSPKYLFRKEGQNVTLSCEQNLNHDAMYWYRQDPGQGLRLIYYSQIVNDFQKGDIAEGYSVSREKKESFPLTVTSAQKNPTAFYLCASSLALAGDGELFFGEGSRLTVL.

The V and J genes are TRBV7-9 and TRBJ1-1, with 8 bases matching TRBD1. V dropped 4 bases and J dropped 7; count of bases not matched to a gene: 20. Germline CDR1 SEHNR, CDR2 FQNEAQ (reference sequence). The CDR3 extends over 18 amino acids. The CDR3: CASSSTASRDRFTHEAFF. For the CDR3, the DNA is TGTGCCAGCAGCTCCACCGCCTCCCGGGACAGGTTTACGCATGAAGCTTTCTTT. The full variable domain, rest sourced from reference TRBV7-9 and TRBJ1-1, is DTGVSQNPRHKITKRGQNVTFRCDPISEHNRLYWYRQTLGQGPEFLTYFQNEAQLEKSRLLSDRFSAERPKGSFSTLEIQRTEQGDSAMYLCASSSTASRDRFTHEAFFGQGTRLTVV.

The J gene is TRBJ2-1, the V gene TRBV10-2; unclear D gene. Germline loops: CDR1 WSHSY, CDR2 SAAADI. This CDR3 has 11 residues. V was shortened by 2 bases and J by 10 bases, with 6 bases between the two germline ends. The CDR3 DNA reads TGCGCCAGCAGTGAGCCCCTAGAGCAGTTCTTC. Translated: CASSEPLEQFF.

The genes are TRBV12-5 and TRBJ2-7; 12 nucleotides agree with TRBD1. Losses at the gene ends were 6 bases for V and 5 bases for J; bases not matched to a gene: 5. The CDR3 covers 14 residues. Germline-derived CDR1 and CDR2 are LGHNT and FRNRAP. The CDR3, as DNA: TGTGCTAGTGGGTATGGGACAGGGGGCCACGAGCAGTACTTC. It specifies CASGYGTGGHEQYF.

The CDR3: CASGPGVRNQPQHF. The CDR3 nucleotides are TGTGCCAGCGGGCCCGGGGTTCGGAATCAGCCCCAGCATTTT. This rearrangement joins TRBV27 to TRBJ1-5; no firm D call. Trimming took off 8 bases at V and 4 bases at J, with 15 bases between the two ends. Germline V gene sequence: CDR1 MNHEY, CDR2 SMNVEV (reference sequence). The CDR3 extends over 14 amino acids.

The chain uses TRBV2 and TRBJ1-1; 8 bases fit TRBD1. The CDR3 runs 13 residues. V lost 8 bases and J lost 11; bases outside the gene matches: 13. The V gene's germline CDR1 is SNHLY and CDR2 FYNNEI. This CDR3 is CASGGTGLKDAFF. The CDR3 region has the DNA TGTGCCAGCGGCGGGACAGGCTTAAAGGACGCTTTCTTT.

The rearrangement joins TRBV27 to TRBJ2-7; possibly TRBD1 for D (7 bases). The CDR3 runs to 15 residues. Germline values: CDR1 MNHEY, CDR2 SMNVEV (reference sequence). The V end lost 5 bases, the J end lost 2 bases, and 16 bases lay between the germline ends. CDR3 nucleotides: TGTGCCAGCAGTCCTCAGGGGGGCATGCCCTACGAGCAGTACTTC. Its translation is CASSPQGGMPYEQYF.

The chain is built from TRBV5-1 and TRBJ2-7; 11 bases align to TRBD2. The CDR3 consists of 16 residues. Germline lookup yields CDR1 SGHRS and CDR2 YFSETQ. The ends lost 0 bases at V and 5 bases at J; junction bases unmatched: 7. CDR3 region: CASSLGLAGGGNEQYF. The CDR3 nucleotides are TGCGCCAGCAGCTTGGGTCTAGCGGGAGGAGGCAACGAGCAGTACTTC.

The chain combines TRBV4-1 with TRBJ2-6, with D maybe TRBD1 (6 bases). The CDR3 is made up of 19 amino acids. CDR1 is MGHRA, CDR2 YSYEKL, per germline. V was cut by 0 bases and J by 0 bases, with 15 bases left in between. CDR3 protein: CASSQERAATGSGANVLTF. The CDR3 DNA is TGCGCCAGCAGCCAAGAAAGGGCGGCGACAGGCTCTGGGGCCAACGTCCTGACTTTC.

V usage is TRBV12-3 or TRBV12-4 and J usage is TRBJ1-5; maybe TRBD1 (5 bases). The length of the CDR3 is 13 residues. Trimming removed 7 bases from V and 5 bases from J, with 12 bases in between. The CDR3 nucleotides read TGTGCCAGCACTGGGGGGGGGTATCAGCCCCAGCATTTT. Encoded protein: CASTGGGYQPQHF.

The chain is built from TRBV4-1 and TRBJ2-7; tentative D call: TRBD1 (6 bases). V lost 3 bases, J lost 3 bases, and 15 bases lay in between. The CDR3 covers 15 residues. Germline loops: CDR1 MGHRA, CDR2 YSYEKL. The CDR3, as DNA: TGCGCCAGCAGCCATCGGGACACGGAGAGCTACGAGCAGTACTTC. Protein: CASSHRDTESYEQYF.

The chain uses TRBV12-2 and TRBJ2-7; the table's D call, TRBD2, has no DNA check behind it. TRBV12-2 has pseudogene status. CDR3 length: 16 residues. The CDR3 sequence: CASRLALAGVHHEQYF. The CDR3 bases are TGTGCAAGTCGCTTAGCTCTAGCGGGAGTACATCACGAGCAGTACTTC.

The chain links TRBV27 to TRBJ1-5, with a weak D call TRBD1 (5 bases). This CDR3 spans 13 amino acids. The V gene lost 5 bases and the J gene lost 6 bases, with 11 bases spanning the gap. Germline loops: CDR1 MNHEY, CDR2 SMNVEV (reference sequence). In DNA, the CDR3 is TGTGCCAGCAGTCTCCAGGGTTTTCAGCCCCAGCATTTT. As protein: CASSLQGFQPQHF.

This clone was seen repeatedly, ten times or more. The V and J genes are TRBV20-1 and TRBJ2-3; the match to TRBD2 covers 14 bases. The germline gives CDR1 DFQATT, CDR2 SNEGSKA (reference sequence). The CDR3 extends over 17 amino acids. V lost 3 bases and J lost 6; bases outside the gene matches: 11. CDR3: CSASRLAGGVLHDTQYF. The CDR3 DNA sequence: TGCAGTGCTAGTAGACTAGCGGGAGGGGTGTTGCATGATACGCAGTATTTT.

The chain carries TRBV5-6 and TRBJ1-5; TRBD1 might be the D (6 bases). The CDR3 length is 15 residues. V gave up 4 bases and J gave up 3 bases, with 14 bases separating them. CDR1 is SGHDT, CDR2 YYEEEE, per germline. CDR3 sequence (DNA): TGTGCCAGCAGCGCCCGGACAGTCGTCAATCAGCCCCAGCATTTT. Its translation is CASSARTVVNQPQHF.

The V and J genes are TRBV2 and TRBJ2-5, with 10 bases fitting TRBD2. CDR3 length: 13 amino acids. V gave up 5 bases and J gave up 4 bases; unmatched junction bases: 1. Germline CDR1 reads SNHLY; CDR2 reads FYNNEI. CDR3 sequence: CASSRLAGETQYF. The CDR3 nucleotides are TGTGCCAGCAGTCGACTAGCGGGAGAGACCCAGTACTTC.

This rearrangement joins TRBV2 to TRBJ2-7; D not certain. The CDR3 consists of 13 residues. The ends were cut back, 5 bases at V and 3 bases at J, with 11 bases in the middle. CDR1 and CDR2 (germline): SNHLY, FYNNEI. The CDR3 DNA follows: TGTGCCAGCAGTCCAGGAAGTTACTACGAGCAGTACTTC. Protein product: CASSPGSYYEQYF.

As concerns this clone: Distinct nucleotide sequences in the sample also encode this CDR3. This chain links TRBV2 with TRBJ2-1, with 7 bases aligning to TRBD2. CDR1 is SNHLY and CDR2 is FYNNEI in the germline V gene. V trimming: 1 base; J trimming: 3 bases; junction bases outside the gene matches: 6. The CDR3 has 16 residues. The CDR3 region has the DNA TGTGCCAGCAGTGAAGGGGGAGGGACTTTCTACAATGAGCAGTTCTTC. This translates into CASSEGGGTFYNEQFF.

The genes are TRBV12-5 and TRBJ2-7; the D gene is possibly TRBD1 (5 bases). This CDR3 is built from 14 residues. CDR1 and CDR2 (germline): LGHNT, FRNRAP. The ends were cut back, 2 bases at V and 2 bases at J, with 10 bases in the middle. The CDR3 coding sequence is TGTGCTAGTGGTTTGTCGCAGGGTACCTACGAGCAGTACTTC. As protein: CASGLSQGTYEQYF.

The table lists this clone with a count of one. The rearrangement joins TRBV13 to TRBJ1-3; D is possibly TRBD1 (5 bases). Germline V lookup: CDR1 PRHDT, CDR2 FYEKMQ (reference sequence). The CDR3 is 17 amino acids. V lost 5 bases, J lost 7 bases, and 24 bases lay in between. The CDR3 region has the DNA TGTGCCAGCAGCCAAACGGACATAAAGAAAACTGTTAACACCATATATTTT. Protein product: CASSQTDIKKTVNTIYF.